One and the same sample provided the 3 T cell receptor beta chains below, sequenced in a study of cytomegalovirus exposure and HLA in healthy donors (dated by TCRdb to the late 2010s). Library method: the immunoSEQ multiplex PCR assay. A mixture of 60 forward primers for TCR Vbeta segments and 13 reverse primers for TCR Jbeta segments was used in the multiplex PCR. TCRdb mirrors the immuneACCESS table, restricted to in-frame sequences. Some clones are absent from its copies; in checked studies, under half trace to an unresolved V gene, and the reason for the others is unknown. For this sample there are around 130,000 clones; 80% to 85% appear just once. In total, the top ten clones hold about 0.74% of the sample. The sequencing input was PBMCs. These receptors were collected from a man aged 18-30 years in good health and CMV-seronegative.

This chain links TRBV18 with TRBJ2-1; D gene uncertain. Germline V gene data show CDR1 as KGHSH and CDR2 as LQKENI. The V gene lost 1 base and the J gene lost 5 bases, with 6 bases spanning the gap. The CDR3 consists of 13 residues. In DNA form, the CDR3 reads TGTGCCAGCTCACCACAACTCAACAATGAGCAGTTCTTC. It translates to CASSPQLNNEQFF.

V gene TRBV25-1 combines with J gene TRBJ1-1; D gene ambiguous. Germline assignment: CDR1 MGHDK and CDR2 SYGVNS. Between the trimmed V and J ends, which lost 8 bases and 3 bases, there was a span of 19 bases. CDR3 size: 15 residues. The chain's CDR3 is CASGPGWVRDTEAFF. CDR3 bases: TGTGCCAGCGGCCCGGGTTGGGTCCGAGACACTGAAGCTTTCTTT.

The CDR3 nucleotides read TGTGCCAGCAGATATAACAGGGGGCGATTCTCTGGGGCCAACGTCCTGACTTTC. It codes for CASRYNRGRFSGANVLTF. The J gene is TRBJ2-6, the V gene TRBV11-2, with 9 bases aligning to TRBD1. After removal of 6 bases from V and 0 bases from J, the junction contained 9 bases not matched to a gene. The CDR3 has 18 amino acids. Germline V gives CDR1 SGHAT, CDR2 FQNNGV.